The following is a T cell receptor (beta chain) sequence with its context. Its antigen is unidentified. This entry comes from a study of Ad26.COV2.S vaccination and SARS-CoV-2 variants. Overall study: In the study, Ad26.COV2.S was injected intramuscularly once, or twice 56 days apart.

Profiled with immunoSEQ multiplex PCR; TCRdb holds only in-frame clones, not every one. The table lists 350,000 to 450,000 clones, roughly 85% of them singletons. Study-wide results and limits: Considerable breadth of spike-specific CD8+ and CD4+ T cell responses has reportedly been documented following vaccination. The TCR breadth and depth analyses may have produced an underestimate of total T cell responses.

Treatment meaning: roughly 20 received Ad26.COV2.S at low or high dose, single or two shots; about 5 received placebo; per-sample allocation not given. Vaccine and placebo recipients were sampled on day 63 after the first injection. The vaccine delivered Wuhan-strain SARS-CoV-2 spike through an Ad26 vector. This CDR3 contains 14 residues. Losses at the gene ends were 4 bases for V and 5 bases for J; bases not matched to a gene: 8. The germline V gene encodes CDR1 SGHRS and CDR2 YFSETQ. This TCR derives from a person between 18 and 60 years old who received the Ad26.COV2.S COVID-19 vaccine or a placebo. V is TRBV5-1 and J is TRBJ2-5; 7 bases match TRBD1. Sequenced here: peripheral blood, sampled in a trial of Ad26.COV2.S vaccine versus placebo. The CDR3 DNA follows: TGCGCCAGCAGCGTGTCACAGGGGCCGGAGACCCAGTACTTC. This translates into CASSVSQGPETQYF.